The clone carrying this T cell receptor beta chain was seen a handful of times. The sample belongs to a study of patients and donors after allogeneic stem cell transplantation. Via MiXCR, TCRdb re-called the RT-PCR reads, giving one row per CDR3 protein. The profile covers some 87,000 distinct CDR3 sequences, with around 48% appearing a single time and around 55% taken by the ten largest. This CDR3 region has 15 residues. Germline-derived CDR1 and CDR2 are MNHEY and SMNVEV (reference sequence). V was clipped by 1 base and J by 8 bases, with 14 bases between them. The sequencing sample was made of blood, either unsorted or a sorted T cell fraction (not recorded which). The gene calls are TRBV27 and TRBJ1-4, with a tentative D call TRBD1 (5 bases). The clonotype originates from a human donor who was either an allogeneic HSCT recipient or a stem cell or donor lymphocyte infusion donor (not recorded which). It is not recorded whose cells these are; they may come from a transplant donor. The CDR3 nucleotides read TGTGCCAGCAGTTTATACCTAGGAGGGGCCGAAAAACTGTTTTTT. It encodes CASSLYLGGAEKLFF.